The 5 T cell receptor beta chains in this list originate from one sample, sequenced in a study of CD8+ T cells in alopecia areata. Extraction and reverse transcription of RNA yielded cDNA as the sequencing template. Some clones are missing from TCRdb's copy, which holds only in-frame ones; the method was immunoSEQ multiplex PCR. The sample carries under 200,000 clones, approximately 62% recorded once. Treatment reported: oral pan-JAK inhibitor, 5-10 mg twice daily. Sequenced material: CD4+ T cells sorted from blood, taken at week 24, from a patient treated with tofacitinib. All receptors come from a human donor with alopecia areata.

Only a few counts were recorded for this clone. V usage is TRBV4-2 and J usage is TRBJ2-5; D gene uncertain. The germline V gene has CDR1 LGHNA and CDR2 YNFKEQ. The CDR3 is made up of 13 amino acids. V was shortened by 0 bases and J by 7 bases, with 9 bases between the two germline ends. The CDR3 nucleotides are TGTGCCAGCAGCCAAGACGACCTGGGGACCCAGTACTTC. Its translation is CASSQDDLGTQYF.

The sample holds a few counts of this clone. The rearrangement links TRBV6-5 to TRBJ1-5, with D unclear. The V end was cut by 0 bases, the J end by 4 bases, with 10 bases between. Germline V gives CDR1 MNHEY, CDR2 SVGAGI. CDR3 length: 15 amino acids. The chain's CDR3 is CASSYSTGNNQPQHF. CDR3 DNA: TGTGCCAGCAGTTACTCGACCGGTAATAATCAGCCCCAGCATTTT.

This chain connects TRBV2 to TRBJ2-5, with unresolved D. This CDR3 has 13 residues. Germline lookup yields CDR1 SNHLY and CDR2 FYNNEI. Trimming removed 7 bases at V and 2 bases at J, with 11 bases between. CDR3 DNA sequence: TGTGCCAGCACTCAGGTTATTCAAGAGACCCAGTACTTC. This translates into CASTQVIQETQYF.

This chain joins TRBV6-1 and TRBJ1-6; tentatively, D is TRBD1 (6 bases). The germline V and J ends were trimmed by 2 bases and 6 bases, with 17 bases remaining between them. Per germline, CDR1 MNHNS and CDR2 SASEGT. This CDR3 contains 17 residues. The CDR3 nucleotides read TGTGCCAGCAGTGAAATACCAGACAGGTCCGCTAATTCACCCCTCCACTTT. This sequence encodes CASSEIPDRSANSPLHF.

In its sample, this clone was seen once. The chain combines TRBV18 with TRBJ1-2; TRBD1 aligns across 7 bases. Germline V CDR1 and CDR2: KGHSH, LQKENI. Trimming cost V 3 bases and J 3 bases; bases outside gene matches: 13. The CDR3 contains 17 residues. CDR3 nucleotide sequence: TGTGCCAGCTCACCTCGAGAACCGGGACAGTCTTACTATGGCTACACCTTC. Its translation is CASSPREPGQSYYGYTF.